This paragraph covers one T cell receptor (beta chain) sequence. What antigen it recognizes has not been identified. One junction end does not reproduce the germline sequence, and a read error may be involved. The time point label, as the study defines it: 30 days after allo-HCT. Blood from recipients was drawn roughly 28 days before transplant, then again at days 30, 100 and 180 after transplant. Nuclei Lysis Solution was used to extract genomic DNA from fresh or cryopreserved unfractionated peripheral blood mononuclear cells. The immunoSEQ assay, a bias-controlled multiplex PCR using V- and J-specific primers, was used to amplify TCR beta CDR3 regions from genomic DNA. A proprietary barcode and Illumina adapter sequences were added to the CDR3 amplicons in a second PCR step. An Illumina MiSeq instrument was used for sequencing of the CDR3 libraries. Under the source paper's analysis protocol: Export and quality control were done with immunoSEQ Analyzer 3.0, while downstream analyses used R Bioconductor and Immunarch. Repertoire metrics were calculated using only productive rearrangements within the normalized downsampled data set. Pathologically expanded clonotypes were defined as those larger than 5 templates in the normalized cohort. The Inverse Simpson Index served as the measure of repertoire diversity. The non-normalized data set was used for CMV-specificity analyses so that all clonotypes could be captured. This immuneACCESS table, as held by TCRdb, lists in-frame sequences with V and J called but not all clones. Of the missing ones, under half trace to an unresolved V gene in checked studies; the others have no known cause. V, J and clone size were drawn from that table, and D and trimming were deduced from the DNA. The sample data list about 14,000 clones, and around 97% of these were observed just once. Roughly 4% of the sample is taken by the ten largest.

This sample stems from a study of T cell clonotyping in hematopoietic cell transplantation (dated by TCRdb to the early 2020s). Some background on the complete study: A total of over 130 blood samples were gathered in the study from roughly 37 consecutive transplant recipients along with their related donors. Recruitment of patients was conducted between September 2015 and early 2017, and follow-up was continued until late 2020 or death.

Results and caveats for the whole study, not just this receptor: A decrease in recipient TCR diversity was observed after transplant, and a progressive increase in pathologically expanded clonotypes was seen from day 30 to day 180. Inverse Simpson Index values from donors and from recipients before transplant predicted broader TCR repertoire diversity after transplant. Only a small fraction of recipient repertoires overlapped donor repertoires, with over 95% appearing de novo at the given depth. The sample size was limited, and because cells were not sorted, the contributions of CD4 and CD8 repertoires could not be separated.

This material consisted of peripheral blood mononuclear cells, taken 30 days after allogeneic stem cell transplant. This TCR was recovered from a female patient aged 50 to 65 who had an allogeneic stem cell transplant from an unrelated donor, so T cells may come from the graft donor. Some clones in this sample may be carry-over from other donors' samples.

The CDR3 reads as follows: CASSLRLLAGGSDNEQFF. The sequenced DNA: TGTGCCAGCAGCCTTCGATTGCTAGCGGGGGGCTCCGACAATGAGCAGTTCTTC. This receptor chain uses TRBV7-2 and TRBJ2-1; 11 central nucleotides agree with TRBD2. The CDR3, from cysteine to phenylalanine, totals 18 residues. The entry retains the CDR3 DNA only, 54 bases that are in frame from base 1. The germline V gene provides CDR1 SGHTA and CDR2 FQGNSA.